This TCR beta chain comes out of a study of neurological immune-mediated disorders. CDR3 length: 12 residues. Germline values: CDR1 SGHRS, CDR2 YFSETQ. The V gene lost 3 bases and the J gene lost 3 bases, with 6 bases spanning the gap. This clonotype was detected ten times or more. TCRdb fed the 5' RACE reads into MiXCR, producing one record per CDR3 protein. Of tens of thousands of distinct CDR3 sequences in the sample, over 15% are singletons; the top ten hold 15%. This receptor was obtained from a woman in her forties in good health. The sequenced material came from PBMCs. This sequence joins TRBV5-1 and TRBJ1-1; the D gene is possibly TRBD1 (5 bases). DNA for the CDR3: TGCGCCAGCAGCTGGGACTACACTGAAGCTTTCTTT. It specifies CASSWDYTEAFF.